This T cell receptor (beta chain) was captured by sequencing in a study of T cell changes during pregnancy in multiple sclerosis. With 3 bases clipped from V and 7 bases from J, the junction kept 6 bases outside the gene matches. The CDR3 has 14 residues. In germline, CDR1 is SGHRS, CDR2 YFSETQ. Turning to this clone: The sample carries other DNA sequences with the same CDR3.

The data were produced by immunoSEQ multiplex PCR, yet TCRdb's version contains in-frame clones alone and is incomplete. This table holds around 110,000 clones, approximately 90% found once. The source material was peripheral blood, sampled in the third trimester of pregnancy. This TCR was sampled from a female donor with multiple sclerosis, enrolled in a pregnancy study. The chain carries TRBV5-1 and TRBJ2-7, with TRBD1 matching 11 bases. CDR3 sequence (DNA): TGCGCCAGCAGCTCCGGGACAGGGGGGCTGGAGCAGTACTTC. It codes for CASSSGTGGLEQYF.